This section outlines one TCR beta chain sequence together with its context. Method: immunoSEQ multiplex PCR; TCRdb's copy keeps in-frame clones and lacks some. The sample records 100,000 to 150,000 clones, roughly 90% being singletons. Germline V lookup: CDR1 MNHEY, CDR2 SMNVEV (reference sequence). Trimming left V 6 bases short and J 5 bases short, with 11 bases between. The CDR3 contains 12 residues. These data originate in a study of control samples from healthy donors and cancer patients. This sequence originates from a man between 40 and 49 years old in good health. The sample taken for sequencing was blood. V and J are TRBV27 and TRBJ2-7, with D perhaps given as TRBD1 or TRBD2 (6 bases each). The CDR3 nucleotides are TGTGCCAGCAGCAACCGGGGGCACGAGCAGTACTTC. Translation: CASSNRGHEQYF.